These 21 T cell receptor beta chains were sequenced from one sample in a study of early T cells in non-severe SARS-CoV-2 infection. A single record per CDR3 protein comes from TCRdb applying MiXCR to the 5' RACE reads. The table shows 65,000 to 80,000 distinct CDR3 sequences, with about 10% occurring only once. The material sequenced was whole blood. Receptors originate from an adult who was a healthcare worker with PCR-confirmed SARS-CoV-2 infection or an uninfected control (not recorded which).

This clonotype has at least ten counts. The V gene is TRBV6-5, the J gene TRBJ2-7; D is ambiguous. V was pared by 6 bases and J by 1 base, with 16 bases between. This CDR3 has 15 residues. The germline V gene encodes CDR1 MNHEY and CDR2 SVGAGI. The CDR3 DNA reads TGTGCCAGCAGGAACTATCAACCCCCTTCCTACGAGCAGTACTTC. Its translation is CASRNYQPPSYEQYF.

This clonotype occurred many times. The chain uses TRBV10-3 and TRBJ2-7, with TRBD1 matching 12 bases. V trimming: 6 bases; J trimming: 5 bases; junction bases outside the gene matches: 5. Germline V gives CDR1 ENHRY, CDR2 SYGVKD. The CDR3 consists of 14 residues. CDR3 bases: TGTGCCATCAGGGGGACAGGGGGCAAAAACGAGCAGTACTTC. This codes for CAIRGTGGKNEQYF.

The V call is TRBV15, the J call TRBJ2-7; D is uncertain. The CDR3 covers 14 residues. Germline-derived CDR1 and CDR2 are LNHNV and YYDKDF (reference sequence). V was clipped by 2 bases and J by 7 bases, with 15 bases between them. CDR3 nucleotides: TGTGCCACCAGCAGACGGAGCCTGGGCCAGGAGCAGTACTTC. As protein: CATSRRSLGQEQYF.

This clonotype appeared many times. The chain has TRBV13 and TRBJ1-1, with 7 bases matching TRBD1. The V segment lost 1 base and the J segment 4 bases; nucleotides outside the gene matches: 0. The CDR3 totals 13 residues. The germline V gene encodes CDR1 PRHDT and CDR2 FYEKMQ (reference sequence). In nucleotides, the CDR3 is TGTGCCAGCAGCTTAGAGGGGGCCACTGAAGCTTTCTTT. Encoded protein: CASSLEGATEAFF. The complete variable domain, with remaining parts taken from reference TRBV13 and TRBJ1-1, reads AAGVIQSPRHLIKEKRETATLKCYPIPRHDTVYWYQQGPGQDPQFLISFYEKMQSDKGSIPDRFSAQQFSDYHSELNMSSLELGDSALYFCASSLEGATEAFFGQGTRLTVV.

This clonotype was recorded at least ten times. The gene calls are TRBV6-5 and TRBJ2-1; D might be TRBD2 (7 bases). CDR1 MNHEY and CDR2 SVGAGI come from the germline V gene. Trimming cost V 0 bases and J 10 bases, with 13 bases left between them. CDR3 size: 14 residues. The CDR3 coding sequence is TGTGCCAGCAGTTACTCCCGGGGGAGGGGGGAGCAGTTCTTC. This codes for CASSYSRGRGEQFF.

This clonotype was observed at least ten times. The V call is TRBV7-3, the J call TRBJ2-1; the D is unclear. V was cut by 1 base and J by 8 bases, with 9 bases left in between. The length of the CDR3 is 13 residues. Germline V gene lookup returns CDR1 SGHTA and CDR2 FQGTGA. CDR3 sequence (DNA): TGTGCCAGCAGCTTAATCCCCACCTATGAGCAGTTCTTC. Translated: CASSLIPTYEQFF.

There are many counts of this clonotype. The chain uses TRBV27 and TRBJ2-1; D remains ambiguous. The CDR3 extends over 14 amino acids. Between the trimmed V and J ends, which lost 6 bases and 4 bases, there was a span of 13 bases. The V gene's germline CDR1 is MNHEY and CDR2 SMNVEV (reference sequence). The CDR3 DNA is TGTGCCAGCAGCTTAGCTGGGTCATACAATGAGCAGTTCTTC. Translation: CASSLAGSYNEQFF.

This sequence joins TRBV6-6 and TRBJ1-1; D is undetermined. Germline CDR1 is MNHNY and CDR2 is SVGAGI (reference sequence). The V and J ends lost 6 bases and 0 bases respectively, with 17 bases between them. The length of the CDR3 is 16 residues. CDR3 in amino acids: CASSLSIGRLNTEAFF. The CDR3 bases are TGTGCCAGCAGCCTATCAATCGGCAGGCTGAACACTGAAGCTTTCTTT.

The chain couples TRBV6-1 to TRBJ1-6; perhaps TRBD1 as D (6 bases). Germline assignment: CDR1 MNHNS and CDR2 SASEGT. V was trimmed by 3 bases and J by 3 bases, leaving 15 bases between them. This CDR3 spans 17 amino acids. The CDR3 DNA reads as TGTGCCAGCAGTGATACGACAGGCAGTCTCTATAATTCACCCCTCCACTTT. Protein sequence: CASSDTTGSLYNSPLHF.

This clonotype was detected many times. The chain couples TRBV20-1 to TRBJ2-2; 7 positions match TRBD2. Germline trimming cut 2 bases from V and 6 bases from J; bases unmatched to any gene: 15. CDR1 and CDR2 (germline): DFQATT, SNEGSKA (reference sequence). This CDR3 is 17 amino acids long. In DNA form, the CDR3 reads TGCAGTGCTAGACGGACGGCAGGCGGCGCGGGGGCCGGGGAGCTGTTTTTT. Amino acid sequence: CSARRTAGGAGAGELFF.

This clonotype was seen at least ten times. The chain couples TRBV2 to TRBJ1-2; 7 bases match TRBD1. Germline CDR1 SNHLY, CDR2 FYNNEI. The CDR3 is 13 residues long. V shed 1 base and J 4 bases; nucleotides not matched to a gene: 0. The CDR3 region has the DNA TGTGCCAGCAGTGAAGGGGACAGCTATGGCTACACCTTC. It specifies CASSEGDSYGYTF.

Comment on this clonotype: It may be a read error: a sequence one base away is much more abundant. The CDR3: CAGSPGPRYGYTF. The CDR3 nucleotides are TGTGCCGGCTCACCAGGGCCGCGCTATGGCTACACCTTC. This rearrangement joins TRBV18 to TRBJ1-2; perhaps TRBD1 as D (5 bases). From germline, CDR1 is KGHSH and CDR2 LQKENI. CDR3 size: 13 residues.

This clonotype was detected ten times or more. The gene calls are TRBV10-3 and TRBJ1-2; D might be TRBD1 (6 bases). V lost 3 bases to trimming and J lost 4 bases, with 9 bases between them. Germline CDR1 reads ENHRY; CDR2 reads SYGVKD. The CDR3 totals 13 residues. The CDR3: CAISEGRGYGYTF. DNA of the CDR3: TGTGCCATCAGTGAAGGCAGGGGCTATGGCTACACCTTC.

This clonotype was seen repeatedly, ten times or more. This chain links TRBV6-2 or TRBV6-3 with TRBJ1-1, with a weak D call TRBD1 (5 bases). The V end was cut by 5 bases, the J end by 2 bases, with 12 bases between. Germline loops: CDR1 MNHEY, CDR2 SVGEGT. The CDR3 length is 14 residues. The CDR3: CASSGLDINTEAFF. Written as DNA, the CDR3 is TGTGCCAGCAGTGGACTGGACATAAACACTGAAGCTTTCTTT.

This clonotype was counted many times. This sequence joins TRBV5-1 and TRBJ1-1; D gene ambiguous. Per germline, CDR1 SGHRS and CDR2 YFSETQ. There are 12 residues in the CDR3. V lost 6 bases and J 5 bases, leaving 11 bases between the germline ends. DNA for the CDR3: TGCGCCAGCACTTTACAAGGAACTGAAGCTTTCTTT. Its translation: CASTLQGTEAFF.

This clonotype has just a few counts. The V gene is TRBV20-1, the J gene TRBJ1-5; D perhaps matches TRBD1 (6 bases). CDR1 and CDR2 (germline): DFQATT, SNEGSKA (reference sequence). The CDR3 has 14 residues. Trimming cost V 6 bases and J 3 bases, with 15 bases left between them. The CDR3 loop is CSASLTGPNQPQHF. As DNA, the CDR3 is TGCAGTGCGAGTTTGACAGGTCCCAATCAGCCCCAGCATTTT.

This clonotype occurred many times. The chain couples TRBV29-1 to TRBJ2-2; D possibly corresponds to TRBD1 (5 bases). The CDR3 loop spans 12 amino acids. The ends were cut back, 4 bases at V and 7 bases at J, with 10 bases in the middle. The germline V gene has CDR1 SQVTM and CDR2 ANQGSEA. CDR3 coding DNA: TGCAGCGTTGGCAATCAGGGCGGGGAGCTGTTTTTT. Translated, it gives CSVGNQGGELFF.

This clonotype was counted ten times or more. The rearrangement joins TRBV10-3 to TRBJ1-1; D gene unclear. This CDR3 region has 11 residues. Deletions cut 3 bases from V and 5 bases from J, with 4 bases between. Germline assignment: CDR1 ENHRY and CDR2 SYGVKD. CDR3 residues: CAISERTEAFF. The CDR3 region has the DNA TGTGCCATCAGTGAACGGACTGAAGCTTTCTTT.

The chain uses TRBV24-1 and TRBJ2-3; 8 bases are a match to TRBD1. Germline assignment: CDR1 KGHDR and CDR2 SFDVKD. J gave up 1 base and V 4 bases, and 3 bases lay outside the gene matches. The CDR3 extends over 15 amino acids. CDR3 sequence (DNA): TGTGCCACCAGTGAGGGGGGACAGGGCACAGATACGCAGTATTTT. As protein: CATSEGGQGTDTQYF.

V gene TRBV21-1 combines with J gene TRBJ1-6. TRBV21-1 is assigned pseudogene status. This CDR3 region has 14 residues. The CDR3 here is CASSKVGPNSPLHF. DNA for the CDR3: TGTGCCAGCAGCAAAGTGGGCCCTAATTCACCCCTCCACTTT.

This clonotype was observed many times. The chain joins TRBV12-3 or TRBV12-4 to TRBJ2-1; D unresolved. Trimming left V 7 bases short and J 0 bases short, with 7 bases between. The CDR3 length is 13 residues. CDR3 in amino acids: CASKDHSYNEQFF. The CDR3 DNA is TGTGCCAGCAAGGATCACTCCTACAATGAGCAGTTCTTC.